This T cell receptor beta chain appears in the sequencing data of a study of T cell repertoires in cytomegalovirus infection. The overall study: The public TCR beta signatures pointed to both CMV infection and matching HLA type.

The CDR3 extends over 15 amino acids. V was pared by 0 bases and J by 8 bases, with 7 bases of the junction left unmatched. The germline gives CDR1 SGDLS, CDR2 YYNGEE. Study-wide findings and caveats: Summed public TCR beta family frequency identified CMV carriers bearing the relevant HLA. CMV-specific TCR beta clonotypes restricted by HLA-C were the ones dominating the ex vivo response.

TCRdb re-called the reads with MiXCR, one entry per CDR3 protein. The sample lists under 600,000 distinct CDR3 sequences; more than 15% were seen once. Worth noting for this clonotype: The target antigen is unknown.

The source material was CD8+ T cells from PBMCs. This clonotype originated in a human donor in good health (CMV status not recorded). Some clones in this sample may be carry-over from other donors' samples. The J gene is TRBJ2-1, the V gene TRBV9; TRBD2 matches at 8 bases. The CDR3 loop reads CASSVAGGPSDEQFF. For the CDR3, the DNA is TGTGCCAGCAGCGTAGCGGGAGGGCCAAGCGATGAGCAGTTCTTC. Looking up the rest from reference TRBV9 and TRBJ2-1 gives the full variable domain: DSGVTQTPKHLITATGQRVTLRCSPRSGDLSVYWYQQSLDQGLQFLIQYYNGEERAKGNILERFSAQQFPDLHSELNLSSLELGDSALYFCASSVAGGPSDEQFFGPGTRLTVL.